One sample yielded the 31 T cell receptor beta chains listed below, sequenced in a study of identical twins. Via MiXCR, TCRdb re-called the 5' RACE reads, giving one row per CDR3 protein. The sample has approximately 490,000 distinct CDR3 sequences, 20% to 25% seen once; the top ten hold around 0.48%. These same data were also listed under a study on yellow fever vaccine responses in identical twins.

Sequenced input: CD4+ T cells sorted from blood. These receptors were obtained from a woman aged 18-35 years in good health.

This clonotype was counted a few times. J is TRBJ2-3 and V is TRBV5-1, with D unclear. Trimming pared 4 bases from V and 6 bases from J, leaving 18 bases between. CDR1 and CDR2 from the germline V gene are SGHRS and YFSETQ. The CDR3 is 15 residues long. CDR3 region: CASSLPALSGDTQYF. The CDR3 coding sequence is TGCGCCAGCAGCCTCCCTGCACTTTCCGGGGATACGCAGTATTTT.

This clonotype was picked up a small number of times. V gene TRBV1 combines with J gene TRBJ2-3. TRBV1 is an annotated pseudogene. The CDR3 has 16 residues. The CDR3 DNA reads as TGCACCAGCAGCCCAGGGTCACACGTCAACACAGATACGCAGTATTTT. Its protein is CTSSPGSHVNTDTQYF.

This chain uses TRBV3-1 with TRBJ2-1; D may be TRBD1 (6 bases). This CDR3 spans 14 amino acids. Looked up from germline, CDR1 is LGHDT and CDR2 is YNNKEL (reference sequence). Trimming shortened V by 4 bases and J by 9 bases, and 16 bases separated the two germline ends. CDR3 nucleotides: TGTGCCAGCAGCCCCCGGACAGTTCGGCCTGAGCAGTTCTTC. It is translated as CASSPRTVRPEQFF.

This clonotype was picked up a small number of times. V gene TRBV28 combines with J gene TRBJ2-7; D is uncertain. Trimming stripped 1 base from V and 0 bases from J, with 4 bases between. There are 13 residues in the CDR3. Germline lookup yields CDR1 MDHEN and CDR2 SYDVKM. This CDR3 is CASSLSFSYEQYF. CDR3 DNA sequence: TGTGCCAGCAGTTTATCGTTCTCCTACGAGCAGTACTTC.

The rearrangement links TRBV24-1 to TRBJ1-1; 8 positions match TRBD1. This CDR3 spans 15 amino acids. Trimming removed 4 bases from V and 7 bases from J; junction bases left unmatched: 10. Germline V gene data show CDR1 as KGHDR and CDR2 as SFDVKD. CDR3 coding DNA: TGTGCCACCAGTGACCACGGACAGGGCAGCTATGAAGCTTTCTTT. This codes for CATSDHGQGSYEAFF.

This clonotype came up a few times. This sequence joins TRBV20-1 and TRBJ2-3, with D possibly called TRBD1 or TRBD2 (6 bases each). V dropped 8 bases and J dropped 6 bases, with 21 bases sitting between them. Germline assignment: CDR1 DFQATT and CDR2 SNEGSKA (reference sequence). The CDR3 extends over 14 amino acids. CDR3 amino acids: CSTEGRGPEDTQYF. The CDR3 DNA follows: TGCAGTACTGAGGGTCGGGGGCCGGAGGATACGCAGTATTTT.

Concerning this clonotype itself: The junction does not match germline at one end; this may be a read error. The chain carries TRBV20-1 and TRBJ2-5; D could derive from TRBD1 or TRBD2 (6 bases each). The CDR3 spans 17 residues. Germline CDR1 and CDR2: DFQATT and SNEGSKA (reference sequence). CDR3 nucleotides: TGCAGTGCTAGAGACTCGCGCAAGGGGGGACCACAAGAGGCCCAGTACTTC. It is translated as CSARDSRKGGPQEAQYF.

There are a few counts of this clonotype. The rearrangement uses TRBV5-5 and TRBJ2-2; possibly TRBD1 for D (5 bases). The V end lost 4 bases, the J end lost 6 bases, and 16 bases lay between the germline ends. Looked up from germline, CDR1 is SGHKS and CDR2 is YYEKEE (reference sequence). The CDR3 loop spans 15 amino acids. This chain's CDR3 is CASSQQTGGAGELFF. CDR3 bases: TGTGCCAGCAGCCAACAAACAGGTGGCGCCGGGGAGCTGTTTTTT. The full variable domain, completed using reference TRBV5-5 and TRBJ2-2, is DAGVTQSPTHLIKTRGQQVTLRCSPISGHKSVSWYQQVLGQGPQFIFQYYEKEERGRGNFPDRFSARQFPNYSSELNVNALLLGDSALYLCASSQQTGGAGELFFGEGSRLTVL.

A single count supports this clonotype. CDR3 protein: CASSYGAGETGELFF. Here the CDR3 DNA reads TGTGCCAGCAGTTATGGGGCGGGAGAAACCGGGGAGCTGTTTTTT. The genes are TRBV6-5 and TRBJ2-2, with 7 nucleotides matching TRBD2. CDR1 and CDR2 from the germline V gene are MNHEY and SVGAGI. CDR3 length: 15 amino acids. Losses at the gene ends were 3 bases for V and 5 bases for J; bases not matched to a gene: 6.

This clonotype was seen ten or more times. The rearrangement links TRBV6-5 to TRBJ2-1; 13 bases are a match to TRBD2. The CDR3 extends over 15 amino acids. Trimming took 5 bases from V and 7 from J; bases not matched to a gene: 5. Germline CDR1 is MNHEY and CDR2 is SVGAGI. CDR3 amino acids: CASSLLAGGGNEQFF. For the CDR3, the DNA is TGTGCCAGCAGTCTACTAGCGGGAGGGGGGAATGAGCAGTTCTTC.

The CDR3 DNA follows: TGCAGTGCTAGAGCCAGGACTCCCTACAATGAGCAGTTCTTC. Translation gives CSARARTPYNEQFF. The chain couples TRBV20-1 to TRBJ2-1; D is possibly TRBD2 (5 bases). The V end was cut by 1 base, the J end by 2 bases, with 9 bases between. This CDR3 is 14 amino acids long. The germline V gene has CDR1 DFQATT and CDR2 SNEGSKA (reference sequence).

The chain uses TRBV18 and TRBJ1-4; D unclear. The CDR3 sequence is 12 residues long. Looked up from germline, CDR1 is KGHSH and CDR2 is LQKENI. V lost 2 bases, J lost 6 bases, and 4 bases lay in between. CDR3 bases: TGTGCCAGCTCACCATCACATGAAAAACTGTTTTTT. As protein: CASSPSHEKLFF. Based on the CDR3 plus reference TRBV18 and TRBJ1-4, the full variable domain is NAGVMQNPRHLVRRRGQEARLRCSPMKGHSHVYWYRQLPEEGLKFMVYLQKENIIDESGMPKERFSAEFPKEGPSILRIQQVVRGDSAAYFCASSPSHEKLFFGSGTQLSVL.

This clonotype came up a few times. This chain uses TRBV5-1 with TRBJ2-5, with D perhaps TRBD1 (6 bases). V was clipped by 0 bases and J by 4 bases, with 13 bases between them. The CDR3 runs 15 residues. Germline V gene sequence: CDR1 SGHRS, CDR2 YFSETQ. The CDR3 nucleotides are TGCGCCAGCAGCTTGGACCAGGGCAGGGGAGAGACCCAGTACTTC. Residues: CASSLDQGRGETQYF. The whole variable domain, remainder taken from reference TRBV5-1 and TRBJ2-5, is KAGVTQTPRYLIKTRGQQVTLSCSPISGHRSVSWYQQTPGQGLQFLFEYFSETQRNKGNFPGRFSGRQFSNSRSEMNVSTLELGDSALYLCASSLDQGRGETQYFGPGTRLLVL.

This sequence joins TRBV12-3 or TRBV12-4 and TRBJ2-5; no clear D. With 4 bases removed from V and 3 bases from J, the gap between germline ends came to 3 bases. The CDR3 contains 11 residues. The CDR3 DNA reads TGTGCCAGCAGTTGGAAAGAGACCCAGTACTTC. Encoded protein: CASSWKETQYF.

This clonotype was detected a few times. As DNA, the CDR3 is TGTGCCAGCAGCTTGGCCAGACGGCCGAACACCGGGGAGCTGTTTTTT. Its translation is CASSLARRPNTGELFF. The rearrangement links TRBV5-6 to TRBJ2-2; D gene unclear. Trimming shortened V by 0 bases and J by 0 bases, and 9 bases separated the two germline ends. The CDR3 sequence is 16 residues long. The germline V gene encodes CDR1 SGHDT and CDR2 YYEEEE.

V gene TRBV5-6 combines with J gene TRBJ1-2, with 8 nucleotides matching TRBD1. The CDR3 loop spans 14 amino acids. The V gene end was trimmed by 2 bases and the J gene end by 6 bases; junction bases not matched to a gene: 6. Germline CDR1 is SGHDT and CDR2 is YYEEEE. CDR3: CASSFRDRGHGYTF. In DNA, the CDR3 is TGTGCCAGCAGCTTCCGAGACAGGGGACATGGCTACACCTTC.

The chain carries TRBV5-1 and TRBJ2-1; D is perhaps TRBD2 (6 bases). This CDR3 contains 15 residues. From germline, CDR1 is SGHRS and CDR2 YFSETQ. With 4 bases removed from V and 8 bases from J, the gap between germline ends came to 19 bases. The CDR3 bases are TGCGCCAGCAGCGGGGACTCCCCCAAAATTGATGAGCAGTTCTTC. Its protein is CASSGDSPKIDEQFF. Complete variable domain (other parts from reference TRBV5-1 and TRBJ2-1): KAGVTQTPRYLIKTRGQQVTLSCSPISGHRSVSWYQQTPGQGLQFLFEYFSETQRNKGNFPGRFSGRQFSNSRSEMNVSTLELGDSALYLCASSGDSPKIDEQFFGPGTRLTVL.

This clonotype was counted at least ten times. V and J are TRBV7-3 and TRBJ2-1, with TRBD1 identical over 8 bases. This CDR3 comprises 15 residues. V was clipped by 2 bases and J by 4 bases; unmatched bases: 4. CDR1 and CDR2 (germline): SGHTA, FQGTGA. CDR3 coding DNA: TGTGCCAGCAGCTTACAGGGGGCGGGGTACAATGAGCAGTTCTTC. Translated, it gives CASSLQGAGYNEQFF.

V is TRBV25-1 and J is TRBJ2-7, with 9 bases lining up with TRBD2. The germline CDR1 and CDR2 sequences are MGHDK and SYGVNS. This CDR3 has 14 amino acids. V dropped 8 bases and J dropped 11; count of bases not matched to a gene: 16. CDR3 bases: TGTGCCAGCTCCCTGGGGGGGGTAGCGGGAGTTAAGTACTTC. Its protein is CASSLGGVAGVKYF.

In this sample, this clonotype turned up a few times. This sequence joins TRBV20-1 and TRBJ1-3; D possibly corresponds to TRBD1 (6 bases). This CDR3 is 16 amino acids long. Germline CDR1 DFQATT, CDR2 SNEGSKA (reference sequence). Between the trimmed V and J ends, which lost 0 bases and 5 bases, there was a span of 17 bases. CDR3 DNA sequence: TGCAGTGCTAGAGATGTCACAGGGAGTCTGCGAAACACCATATATTTT. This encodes CSARDVTGSLRNTIYF.

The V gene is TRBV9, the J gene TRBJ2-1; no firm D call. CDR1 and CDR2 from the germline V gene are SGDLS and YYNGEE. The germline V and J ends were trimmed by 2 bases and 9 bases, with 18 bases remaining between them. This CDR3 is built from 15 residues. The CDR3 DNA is TGTGCCAGCAGCGTGGTTTCGGTTCCAATCGGTGAGCAGTTCTTC. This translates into CASSVVSVPIGEQFF.

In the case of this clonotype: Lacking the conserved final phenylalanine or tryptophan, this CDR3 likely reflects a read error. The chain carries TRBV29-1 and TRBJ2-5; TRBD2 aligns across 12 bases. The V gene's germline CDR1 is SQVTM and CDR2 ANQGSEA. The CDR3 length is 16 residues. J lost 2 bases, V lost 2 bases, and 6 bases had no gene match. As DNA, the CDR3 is TGCAGCGTTGAACTAACTAGCGGGGGGACTCAAGAGACCCAGTACTTG. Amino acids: CSVELTSGGTQETQYL.

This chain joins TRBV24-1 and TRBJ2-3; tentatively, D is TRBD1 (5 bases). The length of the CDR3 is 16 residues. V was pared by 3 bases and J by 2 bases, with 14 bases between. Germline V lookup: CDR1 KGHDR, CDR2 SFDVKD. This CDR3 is CATSDPGQGPTDTQYF. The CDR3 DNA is TGTGCCACCAGTGATCCAGGGCAGGGCCCCACAGATACGCAGTATTTT.

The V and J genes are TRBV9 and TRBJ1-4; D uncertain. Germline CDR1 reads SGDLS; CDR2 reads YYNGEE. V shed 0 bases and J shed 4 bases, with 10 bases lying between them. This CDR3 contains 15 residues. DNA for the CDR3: TGTGCCAGCAGCGTAGGTACAGTGCTTAATGAAAAACTGTTTTTT. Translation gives CASSVGTVLNEKLFF.

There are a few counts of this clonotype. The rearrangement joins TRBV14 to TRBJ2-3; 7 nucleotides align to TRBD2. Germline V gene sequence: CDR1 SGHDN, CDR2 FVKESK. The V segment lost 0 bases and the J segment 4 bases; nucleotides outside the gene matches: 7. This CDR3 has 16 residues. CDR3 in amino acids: CASSQDWREPPDTQYF. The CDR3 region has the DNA TGTGCCAGCAGCCAAGACTGGCGGGAGCCCCCAGATACGCAGTATTTT.

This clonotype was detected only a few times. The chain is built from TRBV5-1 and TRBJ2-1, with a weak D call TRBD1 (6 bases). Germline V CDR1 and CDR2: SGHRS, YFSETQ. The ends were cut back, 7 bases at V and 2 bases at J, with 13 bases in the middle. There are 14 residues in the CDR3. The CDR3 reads CASHPDSTYNEQFF. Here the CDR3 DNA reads TGCGCCAGCCATCCGGACAGCACCTACAATGAGCAGTTCTTC.

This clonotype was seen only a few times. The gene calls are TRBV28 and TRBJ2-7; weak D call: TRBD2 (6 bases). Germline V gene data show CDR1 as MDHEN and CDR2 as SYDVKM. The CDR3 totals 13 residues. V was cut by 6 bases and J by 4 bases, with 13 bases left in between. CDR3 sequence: CASRLSGLYEQYF. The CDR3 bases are TGTGCCAGCAGACTAAGCGGGCTGTACGAGCAGTACTTC.

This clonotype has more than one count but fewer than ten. The CDR3 region is CSARDDPLITQYF. CDR3 coding DNA: TGCAGTGCTAGAGATGACCCTCTTATAACGCAGTATTTT. The chain joins TRBV20-1 to TRBJ2-3; D not certain. From germline, CDR1 is DFQATT and CDR2 SNEGSKA (reference sequence). Trimming removed 0 bases from V and 9 bases from J, with 13 bases in between. The CDR3 spans 13 residues.

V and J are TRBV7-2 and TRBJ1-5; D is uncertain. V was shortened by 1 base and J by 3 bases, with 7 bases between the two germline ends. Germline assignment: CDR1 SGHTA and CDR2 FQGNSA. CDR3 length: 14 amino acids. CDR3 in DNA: TGTGCCAGCAGCTTAGGAACATACAATCAGCCCCAGCATTTT. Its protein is CASSLGTYNQPQHF.

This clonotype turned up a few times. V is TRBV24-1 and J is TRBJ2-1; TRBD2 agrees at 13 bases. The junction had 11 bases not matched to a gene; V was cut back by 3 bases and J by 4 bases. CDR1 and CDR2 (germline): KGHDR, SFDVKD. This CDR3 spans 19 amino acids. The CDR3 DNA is TGTGCCACCAGTGATCCCCGGACTAGCGGGAGCGTCGGATACAATGAGCAGTTCTTC. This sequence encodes CATSDPRTSGSVGYNEQFF.

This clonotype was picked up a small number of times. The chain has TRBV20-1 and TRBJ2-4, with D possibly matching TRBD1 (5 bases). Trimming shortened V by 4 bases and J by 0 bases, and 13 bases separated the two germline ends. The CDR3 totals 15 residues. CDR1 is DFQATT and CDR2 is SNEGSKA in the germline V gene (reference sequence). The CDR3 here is CSAIGANLAKNIQYF. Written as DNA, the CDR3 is TGCAGTGCTATTGGGGCGAACCTAGCCAAAAACATTCAGTACTTC.